One and the same sample provided the 29 T cell receptor beta chains below, sequenced in a study of molecular identifiers for immune sequencing clone quantification (dated by TCRdb to 2016 to 2019). Library preparation was by PCR. Sequencing took place on a NextSeq 500. TCRdb took the public reads, trimmed them with fastp at Q25, ran MiXCR for clone calling and kept in-frame beta chains. Rows are combined by CDR3 protein, so each entry shows the most common genes and DNA. Here the sample has some 40,000 distinct CDR3 sequences; approximately 22% occur a single time. The ten largest clones capture 0.85% to 1% of the sample. Sequences were obtained from naive CD8+ T cells from blood, with Jurkat cell RNA spiked in. What the cell subset or site label conveys for this sample: FACS-sorted CD8+CD4-CCR7+CD45RA+ naive T cells. Source of these receptors: a human donor in good health. Some libraries in this study had Jurkat cell RNA spiked in.

This clonotype was counted many times. The chain is built from TRBV5-1 and TRBJ1-1; maybe TRBD1 (5 bases). Trimming pared 3 bases from V and 0 bases from J, leaving 12 bases between. CDR1 and CDR2 from the germline V gene are SGHRS and YFSETQ. The CDR3 loop spans 15 amino acids. In nucleotides, the CDR3 is TGCGCCAGCAGCTGGATGACAGCTATGAACACTGAAGCTTTCTTT. It codes for CASSWMTAMNTEAFF. The entire variable domain, with the rest obtained from reference TRBV5-1 and TRBJ1-1, is as follows: KAGVTQTPRYLIKTRGQQVTLSCSPISGHRSVSWYQQTPGQGLQFLFEYFSETQRNKGNFPGRFSGRQFSNSRSEMNVSTLELGDSALYLCASSWMTAMNTEAFFGQGTRLTVV.

This clonotype was picked up many times. V and J are TRBV20-1 and TRBJ2-3; D gene ambiguous. This CDR3 contains 17 residues. The V end was cut by 0 bases, the J end by 0 bases, with 16 bases between. The germline CDR1 and CDR2 sequences are DFQATT and SNEGSKA (reference sequence). The CDR3 region has the DNA TGCAGTGCTAGAGACCAACTGGGAATCCCTAGCACAGATACGCAGTATTTT. Its translation is CSARDQLGIPSTDTQYF.

This clonotype was observed a single time. It may be a read error: a sequence one base away is much more abundant. The conserved closing phenylalanine or tryptophan is absent in this CDR3, likely reflecting a read error. This chain links TRBV19 with TRBJ1-5; D is perhaps TRBD1 (6 bases). The V gene lost 1 base and the J gene lost 6 bases, with 10 bases spanning the gap. Germline lookup yields CDR1 LNHDA and CDR2 SQIVND (reference sequence). There are 14 residues in the CDR3. DNA for the CDR3: TGTGCCAGTAGTATAGTAGGGGGTAGTCAGCCCCAGCATTCT. It is translated as CASSIVGGSQPQHS.

The V gene is TRBV5-6, the J gene TRBJ2-5; TRBD2 matches at 11 bases. CDR1 SGHDT and CDR2 YYEEEE come from the germline V gene. The CDR3 is made up of 18 amino acids. V gave up 0 bases and J gave up 1 base; unmatched junction bases: 8. The CDR3 here is CASSLELAGAMLQETQYF. CDR3 nucleotide sequence: TGTGCCAGCAGCTTGGAACTAGCGGGGGCGATGCTCCAAGAGACCCAGTACTTC.

The chain recombines TRBV7-2 with TRBJ2-2, with unresolved D. Trimming removed 1 base from V and 9 bases from J, with 12 bases in between. Germline values: CDR1 SGHTA, CDR2 FQGNSA. The CDR3 sequence is 14 residues long. CDR3 in amino acids: CASSLVSPPRELFF. In nucleotides, the CDR3 is TGTGCCAGCAGCTTAGTGTCCCCCCCCCGGGAGCTGTTTTTT.

The chain joins TRBV20-1 to TRBJ2-1, with D tentatively TRBD2 (5 bases). This CDR3 is 18 amino acids long. The V and J ends lost 0 bases and 0 bases respectively, with 18 bases between them. Germline values: CDR1 DFQATT, CDR2 SNEGSKA (reference sequence). The CDR3 sequence is CSARDRVSVVVSYNEQFF. CDR3 DNA sequence: TGCAGTGCTAGAGATCGTGTTAGCGTTGTCGTCTCCTACAATGAGCAGTTCTTC.

There are a few counts of this clonotype. The genes are TRBV19 and TRBJ1-1; D is possibly TRBD1 (5 bases). The V and J ends lost 9 bases and 6 bases respectively, with 17 bases between them. This CDR3 spans 13 amino acids. CDR1 is LNHDA, CDR2 SQIVND, per germline (reference sequence). This CDR3 is CASEGPSRAEAFF. The CDR3 nucleotides read TGTGCCAGCGAGGGACCTTCGAGGGCTGAAGCTTTCTTT.

Details on this clonotype: It may be a read error: a sequence one base away is much more abundant. The V call is TRBV5-5, the J call TRBJ1-1, with 7 bases fitting TRBD1. The CDR3 is 14 amino acids. Per germline, CDR1 SGHKS and CDR2 YYEKEE (reference sequence). CDR3 protein: CVSSLGAGGPEAFF. The CDR3 nucleotides are TGTGTCAGCAGCTTGGGGGCAGGGGGACCTGAAGCTTTCTTT.

This clonotype came up a few times. This chain joins TRBV20-1 and TRBJ2-7; TRBD2 might be the D (5 bases). This CDR3 comprises 16 residues. CDR1 DFQATT and CDR2 SNEGSKA come from the germline V gene (reference sequence). Trimming shortened V by 2 bases and J by 3 bases, and 20 bases separated the two germline ends. The CDR3 bases are TGCAGTGCTAGAAACGGACTGGCCGGATCCCTCTACGAGCAGTACTTC. It encodes CSARNGLAGSLYEQYF.

The chain couples TRBV29-1 to TRBJ2-3; D uncertain. The V and J ends lost 1 base and 12 bases respectively, with 23 bases between them. This CDR3 has 15 amino acids. Germline lookup yields CDR1 SQVTM and CDR2 ANQGSEA. CDR3 region: CSVEVVADRTDAQYF. In nucleotides, the CDR3 is TGCAGCGTTGAAGTAGTAGCAGACCGCACAGATGCACAGTATTTT.

This clonotype was picked up many times. This sequence joins TRBV10-3 and TRBJ2-7; weak D call: TRBD1 (5 bases). V was trimmed by 0 bases and J by 2 bases, leaving 11 bases between them. The CDR3 length is 15 residues. CDR1 and CDR2 from the germline V gene are ENHRY and SYGVKD. Here the CDR3 DNA reads TGTGCCATCAGTGAGTCCGACAGCCGAGCCTACGAGCAGTACTTC. It encodes CAISESDSRAYEQYF.

This clonotype was counted at least ten times. The gene calls are TRBV6-2 or TRBV6-3 and TRBJ1-5, with 7 positions matching TRBD1. Germline CDR1 and CDR2: MNHEY and SVGEGT. V gave up 4 bases and J gave up 0 bases; unmatched junction bases: 12. This CDR3 is built from 18 residues. The CDR3 DNA is TGTGCCAGCAGTTGGGACAGAAGTAACAGTTATAGCAATCAGCCCCAGCATTTT. It is translated as CASSWDRSNSYSNQPQHF.

With regard to this clonotype: Since a much larger clone is just one base distant, this may be a read error. This chain connects TRBV2 to TRBJ2-5; TRBD2 matches at 7 bases. This CDR3 contains 14 residues. Germline assignment: CDR1 SNHLY and CDR2 FYNNEI. The CDR3 nucleotides are TGTGCCAGCAGTGAAGCGCGGGAGCAAGAGCCCCAGTACTTC. Protein: CASSEAREQEPQYF.

By share of the sample, this clonotype is medium-sized (0.01 to 0.1%). The chain employs TRBV25-1 and TRBJ2-7; D is undetermined. CDR3 length equals 13 residues. The germline CDR1 and CDR2 sequences are MGHDK and SYGVNS. Trimming shortened V by 3 bases and J by 4 bases, and 10 bases separated the two germline ends. CDR3 in amino acids: CASSDPGWYEQYF. The CDR3 nucleotides read TGTGCCAGCAGTGATCCGGGTTGGTACGAGCAGTACTTC.

This clonotype has ten or more counts. The rearrangement joins TRBV7-9 to TRBJ2-6; perhaps TRBD1 as D (6 bases). Germline CDR1 is SEHNR and CDR2 is FQNEAQ (reference sequence). Trimming left V 0 bases short and J 2 bases short, with 11 bases between. The CDR3 loop spans 17 amino acids. Here the CDR3 DNA reads TGTGCCAGCAGCTTAGCAACAGGGTCTGCTGGGGCCAACGTCCTGACTTTC. This codes for CASSLATGSAGANVLTF. The variable domain in full, completed from reference TRBV7-9 and TRBJ2-6, reads DTGVSQNPRHKITKRGQNVTFRCDPISEHNRLYWYRQTLGQGPEFLTYFQNEAQLEKSRLLSDRFSAERPKGSFSTLEIQRTEQGDSAMYLCASSLATGSAGANVLTFGAGSRLTVL.

As regards this clonotype: This may arise from a read error, as a much more abundant clone is one base away. The gene calls are TRBV18 and TRBJ2-7; tentative D call: TRBD2 (6 bases). The CDR3 is 15 residues long. Germline V gene sequence: CDR1 KGHSH, CDR2 LQKENI. Deletions cut 2 bases from V and 5 bases from J, with 16 bases between. The CDR3 DNA follows: TGTGCCAGCTCACCAGCGGGGAAGGCAGGCAACGAGCAGTACTTC. Translating it yields CASSPAGKAGNEQYF. Variable domain in full (rest from reference TRBV18 and TRBJ2-7): NAGVMQNPRHLVRRRGQEARLRCSPMKGHSHVYWYRQLPEEGLKFMVYLQKENIIDESGMPKERFSAEFPKEGPSILRIQQVVRGDSAAYFCASSPAGKAGNEQYFGPGTRLTVT.

The sample holds many counts of this clonotype. This chain joins TRBV6-6 and TRBJ2-5; D call uncertain. V dropped 6 bases and J dropped 5 bases, with 13 bases sitting between them. Germline loops: CDR1 MNHNY, CDR2 SVGAGI (reference sequence). This CDR3 is built from 13 residues. The CDR3 region is CASSQWFRETQYF. The CDR3 DNA reads as TGTGCCAGCAGCCAGTGGTTTCGGGAGACCCAGTACTTC.

Worth noting for this clonotype: This could be a read error, since a much larger clone is one nucleotide away. The CDR3 protein is CAGSVALADTYEQYF. The CDR3 DNA follows: TGTGCCGGCAGCGTAGCCCTAGCGGATACCTACGAGCAGTACTTC. The chain employs TRBV7-3 and TRBJ2-7; 7 bases agree with TRBD2. The CDR3 is made up of 15 amino acids. Germline CDR1 and CDR2: SGHTA and FQGTGA. The whole variable domain, remainder taken from reference TRBV7-3 and TRBJ2-7, is GAGVSQTPSNKVTEKGKYVELRCDPISGHTALYWYRQSLGQGPEFLIYFQGTGAADDSGLPNDRFFAVRPEGSVSTLKIQRTERGDSAVYLCAGSVALADTYEQYFGPGTRLTVT.

About this clonotype: A read error may explain this, as a much larger clone is one base away. The gene calls are TRBV15 and TRBJ2-3; 7 nucleotides line up with TRBD1. J lost 6 bases, V lost 1 base, and 10 bases had no gene match. Germline V gene data show CDR1 as LNHNV and CDR2 as YYDKDF (reference sequence). This CDR3 region has 16 residues. The CDR3 reads CATSRGTGAIEDTQYF. The CDR3 DNA follows: TGTGCCACCAGCAGAGGGACAGGAGCTATAGAGGATACGCAGTATTTT.

The sample holds many counts of this clonotype. V gene TRBV10-3 combines with J gene TRBJ1-1; D perhaps matches TRBD1 (6 bases). The CDR3 covers 18 residues. Germline assignment: CDR1 ENHRY and CDR2 SYGVKD. V shed 0 bases and J shed 5 bases, with 22 bases lying between them. Here the CDR3 reads CAISESGQTSAAFTEAFF. The CDR3 DNA reads TGTGCCATCAGTGAGTCTGGACAGACATCAGCAGCGTTTACTGAAGCTTTCTTT.

This clonotype was observed at least ten times. This chain links TRBV4-3 with TRBJ1-3, with 9 bases fitting TRBD1. The germline gives CDR1 LGHNA, CDR2 YSLEER. J lost 2 bases, V lost 0 bases, and 5 bases had no gene match. The CDR3 spans 17 residues. CDR3 nucleotides: TGCGCCAGCAGCCAAGACCTAGGACAGGGGCCTGGAAACACCATATATTTT. Protein sequence: CASSQDLGQGPGNTIYF.

At least ten counts were recorded for this clonotype. The chain has TRBV3-1 and TRBJ2-3; tentatively, D is TRBD2 (6 bases). CDR3 length equals 14 residues. Germline V lookup: CDR1 LGHDT, CDR2 YNNKEL (reference sequence). Trimming pared 6 bases from V and 5 bases from J, leaving 15 bases between. DNA of the CDR3: TGTGCCAGCAGATCAGGGAGGACCAAAGATACGCAGTATTTT. Translation: CASRSGRTKDTQYF.

This clonotype was counted many times. The chain uses TRBV15 and TRBJ1-5, with TRBD1 matching 8 bases. With V trimmed by 0 bases and J by 7 bases, 5 bases remained unmatched. This CDR3 spans 15 amino acids. Germline V lookup: CDR1 LNHNV, CDR2 YYDKDF (reference sequence). In nucleotides, the CDR3 is TGTGCCACCAGCAGAGAAGACAGGGGTAACCAGCCCCAGCATTTT. Its translation: CATSREDRGNQPQHF. The entire variable domain, with the rest obtained from reference TRBV15 and TRBJ1-5, is as follows: DAMVIQNPRYQVTQFGKPVTLSCSQTLNHNVMYWYQQKSSQAPKLLFHYYDKDFNNEADTPDNFQSRRPNTSFCFLDIRSPGLGDTAMYLCATSREDRGNQPQHFGDGTRLSIL.

The table lists this clonotype with many counts. V gene TRBV13 combines with J gene TRBJ2-7; 11 bases align to TRBD2. The CDR3 loop spans 15 amino acids. Per the germline V gene, CDR1 is PRHDT and CDR2 is FYEKMQ (reference sequence). J lost 6 bases, V lost 3 bases, and 7 bases had no gene match. CDR3 sequence (DNA): TGTGCCAGCAGCTTTGGGCTAGCGGGGGGCGGCGAGCAGTACTTC. Translation gives CASSFGLAGGGEQYF.

This clonotype was detected many times. The chain links TRBV4-1 to TRBJ2-2; D is possibly TRBD1 (6 bases). Germline V gives CDR1 MGHRA, CDR2 YSYEKL. V lost 4 bases, J lost 6 bases, and 9 bases lay in between. The CDR3 runs 13 residues. The CDR3 loop is CASSLNRAGELFF. CDR3 DNA: TGCGCCAGCAGCCTTAACAGGGCCGGGGAGCTGTTTTTT.

This clonotype was detected ten times or more. The V and J genes are TRBV4-1 and TRBJ1-6; D might be TRBD1 (6 bases). This CDR3 contains 13 residues. V shed 0 bases and J shed 11 bases, with 8 bases lying between them. CDR1 is MGHRA and CDR2 is YSYEKL in the germline V gene. The DNA for the CDR3 is TGCGCCAGCAGCCAAGATCAGGGGACACCCCTCCACTTT. This encodes CASSQDQGTPLHF.

This clonotype qualifies as medium-sized. V usage is TRBV4-3 and J usage is TRBJ1-5; no definite D call. This CDR3 has 13 residues. Germline V lookup: CDR1 LGHNA, CDR2 YSLEER. The V and J ends lost 0 bases and 7 bases respectively, with 7 bases between them. The CDR3 region has the DNA TGCGCCAGCAGCCAAGACCCGAGCCAGCCCCAGCATTTT. It codes for CASSQDPSQPQHF.

This clonotype appeared many times. The chain employs TRBV10-3 and TRBJ2-3; perhaps TRBD2 as D (5 bases). V lost 3 bases, J lost 4 bases, and 8 bases lay in between. The CDR3 covers 13 residues. Germline CDR1 is ENHRY and CDR2 is SYGVKD. The CDR3 protein is CAISEAAPDTQYF. The CDR3 DNA is TGTGCCATCAGTGAAGCGGCGCCAGATACGCAGTATTTT.

This clonotype has ten or more counts. The chain is built from TRBV30 and TRBJ2-3; D ambiguous. CDR3 length equals 12 residues. Germline V gives CDR1 GTSNPN, CDR2 SVGIG (reference sequence). V lost 0 bases to trimming and J lost 4 bases, with 5 bases between them. The CDR3 region is CAWSVMADTQYF. The CDR3 DNA is TGTGCCTGGAGTGTCATGGCAGATACGCAGTATTTT.